The 14 T cell receptor beta chains presented below share a single source sample, sequenced in a study of stem cell transplantation in POMP-related autoinflammatory disease. Libraries were prepared by immunoSEQ multiplex PCR; TCRdb keeps only in-frame clonotypes and omits some of them. The sample consists of tens of thousands of clones, approximately 91% of them appearing once. The source was CD4+ T cells from PBMCs, collected after stem cell transplantation. The receptors originated from a human patient with POMP-related autoinflammation and immune dysregulation (PRAID). Part of the T cells may come from the graft donor.

The rearrangement joins TRBV25-1 to TRBJ1-2; 9 bases are a match to TRBD1. The CDR3 runs to 18 residues. J was trimmed by 1 base and V by 2 bases; bases with no gene match: 11. Germline V gene sequence: CDR1 MGHDK, CDR2 SYGVNS. This CDR3 is CASSELAPTGGLNYGYTF. Here the CDR3 DNA reads TGTGCCAGCAGTGAACTAGCCCCGACAGGGGGTCTTAACTATGGCTACACCTTC.

This rearrangement joins TRBV18 to TRBJ2-1; D ambiguous. V lost 2 bases and J 2 bases, leaving 10 bases between the germline ends. CDR3 size: 15 residues. Germline V gene sequence: CDR1 KGHSH, CDR2 LQKENI. The DNA of the CDR3 is TGTGCCAGCTCACCAAAGGGCGAAACCTACAATGAGCAGTTCTTC. Translated, it gives CASSPKGETYNEQFF.

The chain couples TRBV7-9 to TRBJ1-1, with D possibly matching TRBD1 (5 bases). The ends were cut back, 1 base at V and 2 bases at J, with 17 bases in the middle. CDR1 SEHNR and CDR2 FQNEAQ come from the germline V gene (reference sequence). This CDR3 comprises 17 residues. In DNA form, the CDR3 reads TGTGCCAGCAGCTTAGTACTCTTCGACAGCCAAAACACTGAAGCTTTCTTT. Amino acids: CASSLVLFDSQNTEAFF.

The CDR3 here is CASSQSGQLPYEQYF. CDR3 nucleotides: TGCGCCAGCAGTCAATCCGGACAGCTCCCCTACGAGCAGTACTTC. This chain uses TRBV23-1 with TRBJ2-7, with TRBD1 as a possible D gene (6 bases). Being an ORF, TRBV23-1 has a function that is uncertain. This CDR3 has 15 amino acids. V lost 0 bases to trimming and J lost 2 bases, with 11 bases between them.

This chain connects TRBV28 to TRBJ1-6; 7 nucleotides align to TRBD1. There are 14 residues in the CDR3. Germline trimming cut 7 bases from V and 7 bases from J; bases unmatched to any gene: 7. CDR1 and CDR2 (germline): MDHEN, SYDVKM. The CDR3 is CASIPGGQNSPLHF. CDR3 sequence (DNA): TGTGCCAGCATCCCAGGGGGTCAAAATTCACCCCTCCACTTT.

This rearrangement joins TRBV24-1 to TRBJ2-7, with TRBD2 matching over 7 bases. CDR3 size: 15 residues. J gave up 5 bases and V 2 bases, and 8 bases lay outside the gene matches. CDR1 is KGHDR, CDR2 SFDVKD, per germline. CDR3 protein: CATSDSGGRIHEQYF. As DNA, the CDR3 is TGTGCCACCAGTGATTCGGGGGGTAGGATCCACGAGCAGTACTTC.

The V and J genes are TRBV7-3 and TRBJ2-1; unclear D gene. This CDR3 has 12 amino acids. Germline V gives CDR1 SGHTA, CDR2 FQGTGA. The ends were cut back, 5 bases at V and 4 bases at J, with 6 bases in the middle. CDR3 region: CASSHDYNEQFF. The DNA for the CDR3 is TGTGCCAGCAGCCACGATTACAATGAGCAGTTCTTC.

This clone was counted once. The J gene is TRBJ2-2, the V gene TRBV6-5, with 9 bases aligning to TRBD1. The ends lost 6 bases at V and 6 bases at J; junction bases unmatched: 8. The CDR3 runs to 15 residues. CDR1 and CDR2 (germline): MNHEY, SVGAGI. CDR3 region: CASRYPGQGPGELFF. For the CDR3, the DNA is TGTGCCAGCAGGTACCCGGGACAGGGTCCCGGGGAGCTGTTTTTT.

The CDR3 nucleotides read TGTGCCAGCAGTTCCCCGACAGGGGGCGATGGCTACACCTTC. Encoded protein: CASSSPTGGDGYTF. The V and J genes are TRBV28 and TRBJ1-2; 10 positions agree with TRBD1. The CDR3 is 14 residues long. V was clipped by 4 bases and J by 6 bases; unmatched bases: 5. In germline, CDR1 is MDHEN, CDR2 SYDVKM.

A single count supports this clone. The rearrangement links TRBV10-3 to TRBJ2-5; D unresolved. Trimming shortened V by 5 bases and J by 2 bases, and 9 bases separated the two germline ends. Germline V CDR1 and CDR2: ENHRY, SYGVKD. CDR3 size: 13 residues. The CDR3 DNA reads as TGTGCCATCAGTCCTGACCGACAAGAGACCCAGTACTTC. This gives the protein CAISPDRQETQYF.

The chain employs TRBV12-3 or TRBV12-4 and TRBJ2-3; D uncertain. The CDR3 spans 12 residues. Trimming stripped 7 bases from V and 5 bases from J, with 10 bases between. CDR3 amino acids: CASMGSGDTQYF. CDR3 DNA: TGTGCCAGCATGGGCTCCGGAGATACGCAGTATTTT.

This sequence joins TRBV5-1 and TRBJ2-5; possibly TRBD1 for D (6 bases). The CDR3 is 15 amino acids. V dropped 4 bases and J dropped 5 bases, with 18 bases sitting between them. Germline-derived CDR1 and CDR2 are SGHRS and YFSETQ. The CDR3 region is CASSPPAGAGETQYF. DNA of the CDR3: TGCGCCAGCAGCCCCCCGGCAGGGGCCGGGGAGACCCAGTACTTC.

The chain is built from TRBV30 and TRBJ2-7; D is uncertain. The ends were cut back, 2 bases at V and 2 bases at J, with 4 bases in the middle. The CDR3 spans 11 residues. The germline gives CDR1 GTSNPN, CDR2 SVGIG (reference sequence). The CDR3, as DNA: TGTGCCTGGAGTATGGCCTACGAGCAGTACTTC. The encoded protein is CAWSMAYEQYF.

V gene TRBV28 combines with J gene TRBJ2-5; no clear D. Trimming stripped 2 bases from V and 0 bases from J, with 10 bases between. The germline V gene encodes CDR1 MDHEN and CDR2 SYDVKM. The CDR3 has 15 residues. The CDR3 sequence: CASSLRLSYQETQYF. The CDR3 coding sequence is TGTGCCAGCAGTTTACGACTTTCGTACCAAGAGACCCAGTACTTC.